Below are 21 T cell receptor beta chains sequenced from a single sample in a study of blood T cell repertoires in COVID-19. Profiling relied on immunoSEQ multiplex PCR, and the TCRdb table lists in-frame clones only, not all of them. The repertoire holds about 200,000 clones, 75% to 90% seen once, with approximately 8% in the top ten. The sample was peripheral blood. These receptors were obtained from an elderly woman with COVID-19, enrolled during active disease.

The V gene is TRBV6-5, the J gene TRBJ2-5; TRBD1 matches at 7 bases. This CDR3 has 14 amino acids. Looked up from germline, CDR1 is MNHEY and CDR2 is SVGAGI. The V segment lost 6 bases and the J segment 1 base; nucleotides outside the gene matches: 5. The chain's CDR3 is CASRMTGSQETQYF. CDR3 bases: TGTGCCAGCAGGATGACAGGGAGCCAAGAGACCCAGTACTTC.

This rearrangement joins TRBV7-9 to TRBJ2-5; D gene ambiguous. The CDR3 is 13 amino acids. The germline V gene encodes CDR1 SEHNR and CDR2 FQNEAQ (reference sequence). The ends were cut back, 4 bases at V and 3 bases at J, with 9 bases in the middle. In DNA form, the CDR3 reads TGTGCCAGCAGCTACAACCACGAAGAGACCCAGTACTTC. It translates to CASSYNHEETQYF.

V is TRBV30 and J is TRBJ2-4, with TRBD1 matching 7 bases. CDR3 length equals 13 residues. CDR1 GTSNPN and CDR2 SVGIG come from the germline V gene (reference sequence). Germline trimming cut 7 bases from V and 1 base from J; bases unmatched to any gene: 4. Written as DNA, the CDR3 is TGTGCCTATGGGGGACAGGCCAAAAACATTCAGTACTTC. Translating gives CAYGGQAKNIQYF.

The chain carries TRBV6-1 and TRBJ2-3; 8 positions agree with TRBD1. The V and J ends lost 1 base and 9 bases, in that order; junction bases with no gene match: 6. The CDR3 has 14 residues. CDR1 and CDR2 (germline): MNHNS, SASEGT. The CDR3 spells CASSEGTGLGTQYF. CDR3 nucleotide sequence: TGTGCCAGCAGTGAAGGGACAGGGTTAGGGACGCAGTATTTT.

The chain joins TRBV6-5 to TRBJ2-7; the D gene is possibly TRBD1 (7 bases). The CDR3 is made up of 13 amino acids. V lost 6 bases to trimming and J lost 6 bases, with 15 bases between them. Germline-derived CDR1 and CDR2 are MNHEY and SVGAGI. In DNA form, the CDR3 reads TGTGCCAGCAGCCCCCGACAGGGAGGCGAGCAGTACTTC. Protein product: CASSPRQGGEQYF.

J is TRBJ1-1 and V is TRBV25-1; 7 bases align to TRBD1. The CDR3 extends over 13 amino acids. Trimming removed 6 bases from V and 0 bases from J; junction bases left unmatched: 1. Per germline, CDR1 MGHDK and CDR2 SYGVNS. The CDR3, as DNA: TGTGCCAGCAGGACAGGGTTGAACACTGAAGCTTTCTTT. It encodes CASRTGLNTEAFF.

This clone showed up just once. The genes are TRBV6-5 and TRBJ2-1, with 13 bases lining up with TRBD2. With V trimmed by 4 bases and J by 7 bases, 4 bases remained unmatched. The CDR3 is made up of 15 amino acids. The germline V gene has CDR1 MNHEY and CDR2 SVGAGI. In DNA form, the CDR3 reads TGTGCCAGCAGTTTGACTAGCGGGAGGACTAATGAGCAGTTCTTC. Its protein is CASSLTSGRTNEQFF.

The rearrangement links TRBV6-1 to TRBJ2-2; possibly TRBD1 for D (6 bases). V was cut by 1 base and J by 1 base, with 19 bases left in between. The CDR3 runs to 19 residues. Germline CDR1 is MNHNS and CDR2 is SASEGT. The CDR3, as DNA: TGTGCCAGCAGTGAAGAGGTCAGGGGCAATGGGGAGAACACCGGGGAGCTGTTTTTT. Amino acids: CASSEEVRGNGENTGELFF.

This clone was detected only a few times. This chain joins TRBV7-2 and TRBJ2-3; D remains unclear. Germline lookup yields CDR1 SGHTA and CDR2 FQGNSA. The length of the CDR3 is 13 residues. V gave up 1 base and J gave up 4 bases, with 6 bases separating them. The CDR3 loop reads CASSLVRSDTQYF. The CDR3, as DNA: TGTGCCAGCAGCTTAGTGCGGTCAGATACGCAGTATTTT.

The rearrangement joins TRBV7-2 to TRBJ1-2; TRBD1 matches at 7 bases. CDR3 length: 15 residues. The germline V gene encodes CDR1 SGHTA and CDR2 FQGNSA. The V and J ends lost 5 bases and 5 bases, in that order; junction bases with no gene match: 11. For the CDR3, the DNA is TGTGCCAGCAGCGCTCAGGGGGTAGTAGGGTATGGCTACACCTTC. Its protein product is CASSAQGVVGYGYTF.

V usage is TRBV7-3 and J usage is TRBJ1-1; D is possibly TRBD1 (6 bases). The germline V gene encodes CDR1 SGHTA and CDR2 FQGTGA. CDR3 size: 15 residues. Trimming pared 2 bases from V and 6 bases from J, leaving 16 bases between. The CDR3 sequence: CASSLLAGQRPEAFF. DNA of the CDR3: TGTGCCAGCAGCTTACTCGCTGGACAGCGTCCTGAAGCTTTCTTT.

Turning to this clone: This same CDR3 is encoded by further DNA sequences in the sample. DNA of the CDR3: TGTGCCAGCAGTTTACAGGGGAACACTGAAGCTTTCTTT. Protein sequence: CASSLQGNTEAFF. This sequence joins TRBV28 and TRBJ1-1, with D maybe TRBD1 (5 bases). CDR3 size: 13 residues. V was clipped by 2 bases and J by 1 base, with 5 bases between them. Germline CDR1 is MDHEN and CDR2 is SYDVKM.

Written as DNA, the CDR3 is TGTGCCTGGGGACAGGGAACAAAGACTAACTATGGCTACACCTTC. It translates to CAWGQGTKTNYGYTF. J is TRBJ1-2 and V is TRBV30; 8 bases map to TRBD1. V gave up 5 bases and J gave up 0 bases; unmatched junction bases: 8. CDR3 size: 15 residues. Germline CDR1 reads GTSNPN; CDR2 reads SVGIG (reference sequence).

The chain combines TRBV29-1 with TRBJ2-7, with D uncertain. The end of the DNA is better explained by TRBJ2-5, so the J call may be wrong. There are 12 residues in the CDR3. CDR1 is SQVTM, CDR2 ANQGSEA, per germline. The CDR3 DNA sequence: TGCAGCGTTGAAGAAAATCACAGGACCCAGTACTTC. Translation gives CSVEENHRTQYF.

The rearrangement links TRBV5-1 to TRBJ1-2; 9 bases line up with TRBD1. The CDR3 is made up of 16 amino acids. The V segment lost 4 bases and the J segment 0 bases; nucleotides outside the gene matches: 7. Germline CDR1 SGHRS, CDR2 YFSETQ. The chain's CDR3 is CASSQTGQGANYGYTF. The CDR3 bases are TGCGCCAGCAGCCAGACGGGACAGGGAGCTAACTATGGCTACACCTTC. The full variable domain, with the rest looked up from reference TRBV5-1 and TRBJ1-2, is KAGVTQTPRYLIKTRGQQVTLSCSPISGHRSVSWYQQTPGQGLQFLFEYFSETQRNKGNFPGRFSGRQFSNSRSEMNVSTLELGDSALYLCASSQTGQGANYGYTFGSGTRLTVV.

V usage is TRBV7-3 and J usage is TRBJ2-1, with 8 bases matching TRBD2. The CDR3 is 15 amino acids. CDR1 is SGHTA and CDR2 is FQGTGA in the germline V gene. Losses at the gene ends were 5 bases for V and 0 bases for J; bases not matched to a gene: 3. In DNA, the CDR3 is TGTGCCAGCAGCGATAGCGGGAACTCCTACAATGAGCAGTTCTTC. Protein sequence: CASSDSGNSYNEQFF. Drawing the rest from reference TRBV7-3 and TRBJ2-1, the complete variable domain is GAGVSQTPSNKVTEKGKYVELRCDPISGHTALYWYRQSLGQGPEFLIYFQGTGAADDSGLPNDRFFAVRPEGSVSTLKIQRTERGDSAVYLCASSDSGNSYNEQFFGPGTRLTVL.

This clone was detected a few times. This sequence joins TRBV7-2 and TRBJ2-1; D unresolved. V lost 5 bases and J lost 0, with 11 bases in between. The germline gives CDR1 SGHTA, CDR2 FQGNSA. The CDR3 has 15 residues. The CDR3 loop reads CASSPRGLSYNEQFF. For the CDR3, the DNA is TGTGCCAGCAGCCCCCGAGGCCTCTCCTACAATGAGCAGTTCTTC.

The gene calls are TRBV6-5 and TRBJ1-4, with TRBD1 identical over 9 bases. Germline CDR1 reads MNHEY; CDR2 reads SVGAGI. The CDR3 is made up of 12 amino acids. With V trimmed by 10 bases and J by 6 bases, 3 bases remained unmatched. In DNA form, the CDR3 reads TGTGCCACTTGGGACAGGGATGAAAAACTGTTTTTT. Translation gives CATWDRDEKLFF.

This clone was recorded only once. The same CDR3 also results from other DNA sequences found in this sample. V gene TRBV5-4 combines with J gene TRBJ1-2, with D possibly TRBD1 on 6 matching bases. Germline V lookup: CDR1 SGHNT, CDR2 YYREEE (reference sequence). The CDR3 extends over 13 amino acids. Trimming pared 1 base from V and 4 bases from J, leaving 8 bases between. The CDR3 loop is CASSLTGSYGYTF. CDR3 coding DNA: TGTGCCAGCAGCTTGACAGGGTCCTATGGCTACACCTTC.

This clone is a singleton in its sample. A much larger clonotype is one base distant, so this may be a read error. This chain uses TRBV18 with TRBJ1-1; no clear D gene. Germline-derived CDR1 and CDR2 are KGHSH and LQKENI. Trimming removed 3 bases from V and 1 base from J, with 6 bases in between. The CDR3 covers 13 residues. This CDR3 reads CASSPQENTEAFF. The CDR3, as DNA: TGTGCCAGCTCACCGCAGGAGAACACTGAAGCTTTCTTT. Complete variable domain (other parts from reference TRBV18 and TRBJ1-1): NAGVMQNPRHLVRRRGQEARLRCSPMKGHSHVYWYRQLPEEGLKFMVYLQKENIIDESGMPKERFSAEFPKEGPSILRIQQVVRGDSAAYFCASSPQENTEAFFGQGTRLTVV.

This chain uses TRBV4-3 with TRBJ2-1; 12 nucleotides agree with TRBD2. J was trimmed by 6 bases and V by 4 bases; bases with no gene match: 7. There are 16 residues in the CDR3. CDR1 and CDR2 (germline): LGHNA, YSLEER. The DNA of the CDR3 is TGCGCCAGCAGCCCCGCTAGCGGGAGGGCAGGCAATGAGCAGTTCTTC. Its protein product is CASSPASGRAGNEQFF.